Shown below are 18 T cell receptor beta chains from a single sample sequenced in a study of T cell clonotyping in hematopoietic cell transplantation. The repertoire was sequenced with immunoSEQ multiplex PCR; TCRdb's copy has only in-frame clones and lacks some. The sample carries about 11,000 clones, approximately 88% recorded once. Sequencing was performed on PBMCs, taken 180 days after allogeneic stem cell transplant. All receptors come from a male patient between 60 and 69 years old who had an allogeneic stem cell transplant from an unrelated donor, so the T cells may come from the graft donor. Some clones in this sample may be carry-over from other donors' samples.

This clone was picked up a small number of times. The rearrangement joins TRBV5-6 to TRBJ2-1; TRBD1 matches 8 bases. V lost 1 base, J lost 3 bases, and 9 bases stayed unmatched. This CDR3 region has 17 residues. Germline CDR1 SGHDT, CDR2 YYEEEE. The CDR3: CASSLSPTGANYNEQFF. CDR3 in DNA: TGTGCCAGCAGCTTGTCCCCGACAGGGGCTAACTACAATGAGCAGTTCTTC.

In DNA form, the CDR3 reads TGTGCCAGTGGACAGGGAAGGTTGTATGGCTACACCTTC. Translated, it gives CASGQGRLYGYTF. The chain joins TRBV6-5 to TRBJ1-2, with 8 bases aligning to TRBD1. From germline, CDR1 is MNHEY and CDR2 SVGAGI. The V and J ends lost 9 bases and 5 bases, in that order; junction bases with no gene match: 8. This CDR3 is built from 13 residues.

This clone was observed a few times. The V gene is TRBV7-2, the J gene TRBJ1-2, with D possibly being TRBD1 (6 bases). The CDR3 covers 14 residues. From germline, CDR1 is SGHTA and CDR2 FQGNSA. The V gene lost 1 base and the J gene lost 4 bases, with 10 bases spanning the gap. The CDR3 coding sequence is TGTGCCAGCAGCTTAGGAGGGGGAGCCTATGGCTACACCTTC. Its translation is CASSLGGGAYGYTF.

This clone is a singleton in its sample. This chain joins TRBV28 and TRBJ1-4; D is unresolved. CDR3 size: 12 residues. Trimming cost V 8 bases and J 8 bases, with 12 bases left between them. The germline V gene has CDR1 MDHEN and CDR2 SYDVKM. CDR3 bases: TGTGCCAGCGGGGAGGGAGGGGAAAAACTGTTTTTT. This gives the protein CASGEGGEKLFF. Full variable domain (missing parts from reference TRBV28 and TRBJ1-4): DVKVTQSSRYLVKRTGEKVFLECVQDMDHENMFWYRQDPGLGLRLIYFSYDVKMKEKGDIPEGYSVSREKKERFSLILESASTNQTSMYLCASGEGGEKLFFGSGTQLSVL.

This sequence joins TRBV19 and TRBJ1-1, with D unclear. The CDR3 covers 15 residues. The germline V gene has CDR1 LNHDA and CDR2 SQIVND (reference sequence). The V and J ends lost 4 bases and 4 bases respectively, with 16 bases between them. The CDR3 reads CASSKVAVAGTEAFF. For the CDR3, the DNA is TGTGCCAGTAGTAAAGTCGCCGTGGCCGGCACTGAAGCTTTCTTT.

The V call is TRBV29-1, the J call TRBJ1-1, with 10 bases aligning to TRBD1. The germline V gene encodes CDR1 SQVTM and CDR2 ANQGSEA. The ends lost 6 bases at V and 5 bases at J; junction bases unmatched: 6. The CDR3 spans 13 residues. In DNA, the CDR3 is TGCAGCGTCGTCCCGGGACAGGGGACTGAAGCTTTCTTT. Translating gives CSVVPGQGTEAFF.

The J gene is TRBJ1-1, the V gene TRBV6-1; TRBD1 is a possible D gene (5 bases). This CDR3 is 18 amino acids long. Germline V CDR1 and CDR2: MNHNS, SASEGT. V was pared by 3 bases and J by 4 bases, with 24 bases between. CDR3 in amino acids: CASSDFRDLWGSPTEAFF. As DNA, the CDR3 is TGTGCCAGCAGTGATTTTCGGGACCTGTGGGGGTCTCCCACTGAAGCTTTCTTT.

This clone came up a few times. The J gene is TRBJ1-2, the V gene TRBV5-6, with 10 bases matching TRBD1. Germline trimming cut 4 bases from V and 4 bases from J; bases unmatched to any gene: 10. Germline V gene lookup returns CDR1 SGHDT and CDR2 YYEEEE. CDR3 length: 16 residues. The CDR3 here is CASSPWGTGEVYGYTF. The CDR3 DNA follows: TGTGCCAGCAGCCCCTGGGGGACAGGGGAGGTCTATGGCTACACCTTC.

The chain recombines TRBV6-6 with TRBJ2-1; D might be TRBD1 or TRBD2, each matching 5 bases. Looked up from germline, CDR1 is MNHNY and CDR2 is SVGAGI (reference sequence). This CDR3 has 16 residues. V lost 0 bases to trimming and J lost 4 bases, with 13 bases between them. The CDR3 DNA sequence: TGTGCCAGCAGTTACTCGAGCTGGGGACCATACAATGAGCAGTTCTTC. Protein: CASSYSSWGPYNEQFF.

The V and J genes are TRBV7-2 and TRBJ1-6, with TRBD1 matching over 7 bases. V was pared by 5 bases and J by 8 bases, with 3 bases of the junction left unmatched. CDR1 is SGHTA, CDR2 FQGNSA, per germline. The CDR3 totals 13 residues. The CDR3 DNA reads TGTGCCAGCAGCCTGCAGGGGGATTCACCCCTCCACTTT. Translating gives CASSLQGDSPLHF.

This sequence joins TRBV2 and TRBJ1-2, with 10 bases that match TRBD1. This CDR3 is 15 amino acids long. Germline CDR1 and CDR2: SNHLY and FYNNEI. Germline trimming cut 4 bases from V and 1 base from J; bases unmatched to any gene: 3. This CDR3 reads CASSGQGANNYGYTF. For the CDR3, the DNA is TGTGCCAGCAGTGGACAGGGGGCCAATAACTATGGCTACACCTTC.

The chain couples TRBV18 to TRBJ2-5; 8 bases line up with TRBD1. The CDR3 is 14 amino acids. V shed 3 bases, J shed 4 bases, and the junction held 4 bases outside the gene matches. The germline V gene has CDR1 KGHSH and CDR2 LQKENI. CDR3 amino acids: CASSPRDRRETQYF. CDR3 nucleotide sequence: TGTGCCAGCTCACCCCGGGACAGGAGAGAGACCCAGTACTTC.

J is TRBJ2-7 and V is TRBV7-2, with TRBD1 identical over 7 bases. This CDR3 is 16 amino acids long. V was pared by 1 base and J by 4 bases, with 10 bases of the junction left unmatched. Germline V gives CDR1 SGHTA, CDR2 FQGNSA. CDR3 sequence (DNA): TGTGCCAGCAGCTTAGAGGTCTTAGGGGGCCGGTACGAGCAGTACTTC. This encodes CASSLEVLGGRYEQYF. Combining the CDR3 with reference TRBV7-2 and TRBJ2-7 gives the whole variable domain GAGVSQSPSNKVTEKGKDVELRCDPISGHTALYWYRQSLGQGLEFLIYFQGNSAPDKSGLPSDRFSAERTGGSVSTLTIQRTQQEDSAVYLCASSLEVLGGRYEQYFGPGTRLTVT.

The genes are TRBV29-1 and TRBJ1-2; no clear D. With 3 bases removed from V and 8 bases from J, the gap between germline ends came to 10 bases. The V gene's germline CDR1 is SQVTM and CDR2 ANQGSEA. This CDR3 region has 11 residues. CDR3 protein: CSVEAGEGYTF. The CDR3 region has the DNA TGCAGCGTTGAGGCAGGAGAAGGCTACACCTTC.

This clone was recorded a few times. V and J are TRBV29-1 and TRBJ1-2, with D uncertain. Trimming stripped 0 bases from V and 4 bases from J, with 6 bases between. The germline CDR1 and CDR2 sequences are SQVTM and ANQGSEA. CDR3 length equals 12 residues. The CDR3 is CSVEDDAYGYTF. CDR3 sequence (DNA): TGCAGCGTTGAAGATGACGCCTATGGCTACACCTTC.

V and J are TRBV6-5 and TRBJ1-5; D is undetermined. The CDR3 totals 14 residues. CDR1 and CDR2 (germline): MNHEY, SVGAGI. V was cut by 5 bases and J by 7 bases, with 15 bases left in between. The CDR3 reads CASSPDIGRQPQHF. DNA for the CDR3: TGTGCCAGCAGTCCAGACATCGGTCGCCAGCCCCAGCATTTT.

CDR3 sequence (DNA): TGCGCCAGCAGCCCTGAGGGTTGGGAAGAGACCCAGTACTTC. It encodes CASSPEGWEETQYF. The chain recombines TRBV4-3 with TRBJ2-5; D possibly corresponds to TRBD2 (5 bases). With 4 bases removed from V and 3 bases from J, the gap between germline ends came to 12 bases. The CDR3 extends over 14 amino acids. Germline values: CDR1 LGHNA, CDR2 YSLEER.

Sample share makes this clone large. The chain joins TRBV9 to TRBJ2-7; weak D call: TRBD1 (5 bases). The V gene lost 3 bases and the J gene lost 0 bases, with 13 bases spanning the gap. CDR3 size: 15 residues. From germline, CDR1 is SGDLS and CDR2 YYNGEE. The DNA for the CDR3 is TGTGCCAGCAGCGCCAGGGCGGTTTCCTCCTACGAGCAGTACTTC. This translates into CASSARAVSSYEQYF.